Presented here are 26 T cell receptor beta chains from one specimen sequenced in a study of CD8+ T cells in alopecia areata. cDNA prepared by RNA extraction and subsequent reverse transcription served as the template for sequencing. Only in-frame clones appear in the TCRdb table, and some are missing; sequencing was by immunoSEQ multiplex PCR. The top ten hold about 10% of the sample, which has approximately 120,000 clones, about 51% seen once. The sample taken for sequencing was NKG2D-low CD8+ T cells sorted from blood. These receptors were obtained from a human donor with alopecia areata.

The chain carries TRBV28 and TRBJ2-7; TRBD2 matches at 7 bases. V was clipped by 7 bases and J by 3 bases; unmatched bases: 9. The CDR3 is 14 residues long. The V gene's germline CDR1 is MDHEN and CDR2 SYDVKM. The CDR3 DNA sequence: TGTGCCAGCAAGGAGGCGGGAGTCAGCTACGAGCAGTACTTC. Translating gives CASKEAGVSYEQYF.

This clone has more than one count but fewer than ten. The V gene is TRBV14, the J gene TRBJ1-4; D gene uncertain. This CDR3 spans 13 amino acids. CDR1 and CDR2 from the germline V gene are SGHDN and FVKESK. With 0 bases removed from V and 7 bases from J, the gap between germline ends came to 6 bases. The CDR3 protein is CASSQDNSEKLFF. CDR3 in DNA: TGTGCCAGCAGCCAAGATAACAGTGAAAAACTGTTTTTT. Full variable domain (rest looked up from reference TRBV14 and TRBJ1-4): EAGVTQFPSHSVIEKGQTVTLRCDPISGHDNLYWYRRVMGKEIKFLLHFVKESKQDESGMPNNRFLAERTGGTYSTLKVQPAELEDSGVYFCASSQDNSEKLFFGSGTQLSVL.

The rearrangement links TRBV29-1 to TRBJ2-7, with D possibly TRBD2 on 6 matching bases. The V end was cut by 0 bases, the J end by 3 bases, with 18 bases between. This CDR3 spans 16 amino acids. Germline values: CDR1 SQVTM, CDR2 ANQGSEA. Here the CDR3 reads CSVEERPSGRRYEQYF. In nucleotides, the CDR3 is TGCAGCGTTGAAGAGAGACCCTCAGGGAGGCGCTACGAGCAGTACTTC.

The V and J genes are TRBV27 and TRBJ1-4, with TRBD1 matching 8 bases. Germline V lookup: CDR1 MNHEY, CDR2 SMNVEV (reference sequence). The length of the CDR3 is 13 residues. Losses at the gene ends were 5 bases for V and 8 bases for J; bases not matched to a gene: 4. CDR3 coding DNA: TGTGCCAGCAGTGGACAGGGTAAAGAAAAACTGTTTTTT. It translates to CASSGQGKEKLFF.

This clone was seen a handful of times. The chain uses TRBV29-1 and TRBJ2-7, with 14 bases fitting TRBD2. The CDR3 runs 13 residues. Germline V gives CDR1 SQVTM, CDR2 ANQGSEA. V was clipped by 6 bases and J by 4 bases; unmatched bases: 2. CDR3 loop: CSVTSGRVYEQYF. CDR3 DNA: TGCAGCGTGACTAGCGGGAGGGTATACGAGCAGTACTTC.

The gene calls are TRBV14 and TRBJ2-2; D gene ambiguous. The V end lost 4 bases, the J end lost 4 bases, and 7 bases lay between the germline ends. Germline V gene sequence: CDR1 SGHDN, CDR2 FVKESK. The CDR3 sequence is 13 residues long. The DNA of the CDR3 is TGTGCCAGCAGCCCAAGGCGCACCGGGGAGCTGTTTTTT. Amino acid sequence: CASSPRRTGELFF. Full variable domain (outside the CDR3, taken from reference TRBV14 and TRBJ2-2): EAGVTQFPSHSVIEKGQTVTLRCDPISGHDNLYWYRRVMGKEIKFLLHFVKESKQDESGMPNNRFLAERTGGTYSTLKVQPAELEDSGVYFCASSPRRTGELFFGEGSRLTVL.

V gene TRBV30 combines with J gene TRBJ2-3; D gene uncertain. The germline CDR1 and CDR2 sequences are GTSNPN and SVGIG (reference sequence). Trimming removed 1 base at V and 2 bases at J, with 4 bases between. The length of the CDR3 is 12 residues. The CDR3 DNA reads as TGTGCCTGGAGTGAGATCACAGATACGCAGTATTTT. Its translation is CAWSEITDTQYF.

The chain uses TRBV6-5 and TRBJ2-7; TRBD1 agrees at 9 bases. The CDR3 is 13 residues long. Germline V gene data show CDR1 as MNHEY and CDR2 as SVGAGI. V dropped 4 bases and J dropped 9; count of bases not matched to a gene: 7. This chain's CDR3 is CASSWTGAIGQYF. Here the CDR3 DNA reads TGTGCCAGCAGTTGGACAGGGGCAATAGGGCAGTACTTC.

This clone was observed once. The CDR3 loop is CASSLTRTSTDTQYF. The CDR3 bases are TGTGCCAGCAGCTTAACGCGGACTAGCACAGATACGCAGTATTTT. The chain employs TRBV11-2 and TRBJ2-3; maybe TRBD2 (5 bases). V lost 2 bases and J 0 bases, leaving 9 bases between the germline ends. Germline V gene sequence: CDR1 SGHAT, CDR2 FQNNGV. The CDR3 spans 15 residues.

This clone appeared a single time. V gene TRBV15 combines with J gene TRBJ2-7; D possibly corresponds to TRBD2 (6 bases). V lost 5 bases to trimming and J lost 2 bases, with 13 bases between them. Looked up from germline, CDR1 is LNHNV and CDR2 is YYDKDF (reference sequence). The CDR3 length is 14 residues. The CDR3 sequence is CATSGSGRTYEQYF. The CDR3 DNA follows: TGTGCCACCAGCGGTAGCGGACGAACCTACGAGCAGTACTTC. Combining the CDR3 with reference TRBV15 and TRBJ2-7 gives the whole variable domain DAMVIQNPRYQVTQFGKPVTLSCSQTLNHNVMYWYQQKSSQAPKLLFHYYDKDFNNEADTPDNFQSRRPNTSFCFLDIRSPGLGDTAMYLCATSGSGRTYEQYFGPGTRLTVT.

The chain uses TRBV4-2 and TRBJ2-7, with no clear D. The CDR3 sequence is 13 residues long. The germline gives CDR1 LGHNA, CDR2 YNFKEQ. V shed 6 bases and J shed 3 bases, with 12 bases lying between them. The CDR3 region has the DNA TGTGCCAGCAGTATCGCCAGAAACTACGAGCAGTACTTC. Its protein product is CASSIARNYEQYF.

This chain connects TRBV27 to TRBJ2-7; D remains ambiguous. Germline lookup yields CDR1 MNHEY and CDR2 SMNVEV (reference sequence). Trimming cost V 5 bases and J 5 bases, with 7 bases left between them. This CDR3 has 11 amino acids. The CDR3 DNA is TGTGCCAGCAGTAACGAGGACGAGCAGTACTTC. It specifies CASSNEDEQYF.

The chain carries TRBV30 and TRBJ2-7; the D gene is possibly TRBD1 (6 bases). Germline lookup yields CDR1 GTSNPN and CDR2 SVGIG (reference sequence). This CDR3 spans 15 amino acids. Trimming removed 2 bases at V and 2 bases at J, with 16 bases between. The CDR3 sequence is CAWSKSRQVPYEQYF. CDR3 DNA: TGTGCCTGGAGTAAATCCAGACAGGTGCCCTACGAGCAGTACTTC. Together with reference TRBV30 and TRBJ2-7, the CDR3 gives the full variable domain: SQTIHQWPATLVQPVGSPLSLECTVEGTSNPNLYWYRQAAGRGLQLLFYSVGIGQISSEVPQNLSASRPQDRQFILSSKKLLLSDSGFYLCAWSKSRQVPYEQYFGPGTRLTVT.

In this sample, this clone turned up a few times. This rearrangement joins TRBV13 to TRBJ1-4; tentatively, D is TRBD1 (5 bases). Germline V gene lookup returns CDR1 PRHDT and CDR2 FYEKMQ (reference sequence). Deletions cut 1 base from V and 6 bases from J, with 12 bases between. The CDR3 has 15 amino acids. CDR3 nucleotides: TGTGCCAGCAGCTTAGAGGCGGGGACGGATGAAAAACTGTTTTTT. Residues: CASSLEAGTDEKLFF.

This clone was counted only a few times. The chain couples TRBV29-1 to TRBJ1-2; tentatively, D is TRBD1 (6 bases). Trimming stripped 5 bases from V and 8 bases from J, with 9 bases between. The CDR3 loop spans 10 amino acids. Germline lookup yields CDR1 SQVTM and CDR2 ANQGSEA. The CDR3 DNA reads TGCAGCGTTCAGGGGACCGGCTACACCTTC. Translation: CSVQGTGYTF.

J is TRBJ2-3 and V is TRBV7-6, with TRBD2 as a possible D gene (6 bases). Germline V gene sequence: CDR1 SGHVS, CDR2 FNYEAQ. This CDR3 comprises 15 residues. Trimming stripped 1 base from V and 4 bases from J, with 12 bases between. Here the CDR3 DNA reads TGTGCCAGCAGCTTAGGGTTGGCGGGATCAGATACGCAGTATTTT. Translating gives CASSLGLAGSDTQYF.

The genes are TRBV9 and TRBJ2-2; TRBD2 is a possible D gene (6 bases). The CDR3 contains 13 residues. The germline CDR1 and CDR2 sequences are SGDLS and YYNGEE. Trimming left V 2 bases short and J 4 bases short, with 6 bases between. CDR3 nucleotides: TGTGCCAGCAGCGTTAGCGGCACCGGGGAGCTGTTTTTT. Its protein is CASSVSGTGELFF. Full variable domain (remainder filled in from reference TRBV9 and TRBJ2-2): DSGVTQTPKHLITATGQRVTLRCSPRSGDLSVYWYQQSLDQGLQFLIQYYNGEERAKGNILERFSAQQFPDLHSELNLSSLELGDSALYFCASSVSGTGELFFGEGSRLTVL.

This clone has more than one count but fewer than ten. This sequence joins TRBV28 and TRBJ2-1, with unresolved D. The germline gives CDR1 MDHEN, CDR2 SYDVKM. The CDR3 length is 11 residues. The V gene lost 7 bases and the J gene lost 8 bases, with 9 bases spanning the gap. CDR3 amino acids: CASNSIYEQFF. The CDR3 region has the DNA TGTGCCAGCAACTCCATCTATGAGCAGTTCTTC.

Comment on this clone: Other DNA sequences within the sample encode an identical CDR3. The chain joins TRBV5-6 to TRBJ1-1; D remains unclear. The CDR3 spans 12 residues. Germline V gives CDR1 SGHDT, CDR2 YYEEEE. Trimming took off 0 bases at V and 4 bases at J, with 4 bases between the two ends. CDR3 nucleotide sequence: TGTGCCAGCAGCTTGGGGTCCACTGAAGCTTTCTTT. This codes for CASSLGSTEAFF.

This clone turned up a few times. The chain joins TRBV7-9 to TRBJ2-1; no clear D gene. This CDR3 comprises 12 residues. V lost 7 bases and J lost 3, with 7 bases in between. Germline assignment: CDR1 SEHNR and CDR2 FQNEAQ (reference sequence). CDR3 sequence (DNA): TGTGCCAGCACAGCTAACTACAATGAGCAGTTCTTC. It specifies CASTANYNEQFF.

Only a few counts were recorded for this clone. This rearrangement joins TRBV29-1 to TRBJ2-3; no firm D call. There are 11 residues in the CDR3. Deletions cut 7 bases from V and 5 bases from J, with 10 bases between. Germline V gene lookup returns CDR1 SQVTM and CDR2 ANQGSEA. The chain's CDR3 is CSALSGDTQYF. The CDR3 bases are TGCAGCGCCCTAAGTGGAGATACGCAGTATTTT.

The chain carries TRBV28 and TRBJ2-2; D gene unclear. The CDR3 extends over 14 amino acids. V was cut by 3 bases and J by 2 bases, with 7 bases left in between. Germline CDR1 reads MDHEN; CDR2 reads SYDVKM. The CDR3 coding sequence is TGTGCCAGCAGTTTCCGCCTTAACACCGGGGAGCTGTTTTTT. Translating gives CASSFRLNTGELFF. Based on the CDR3 plus reference TRBV28 and TRBJ2-2, the full variable domain is DVKVTQSSRYLVKRTGEKVFLECVQDMDHENMFWYRQDPGLGLRLIYFSYDVKMKEKGDIPEGYSVSREKKERFSLILESASTNQTSMYLCASSFRLNTGELFFGEGSRLTVL.

In this sample, this clone turned up a few times. Here the CDR3 DNA reads TGCGCCAGCAGCCAAACAGGGGTGAACACTGAAGCTTTCTTT. Its protein product is CASSQTGVNTEAFF. The chain carries TRBV4-3 and TRBJ1-1, with 7 nucleotides matching TRBD1. This CDR3 is built from 14 residues. V lost 2 bases, J lost 0 bases, and 0 bases stayed unmatched. CDR1 and CDR2 (germline): LGHNA, YSLEER.

This clone showed up just a few times. This chain links TRBV20-1 with TRBJ2-5, with D hard to call. V lost 6 bases and J 5 bases, leaving 7 bases between the germline ends. This CDR3 contains 10 residues. CDR1 and CDR2 from the germline V gene are DFQATT and SNEGSKA (reference sequence). The CDR3 reads CSAPKETQYF. The CDR3 DNA sequence: TGCAGTGCCCCAAAGGAGACCCAGTACTTC.

The J gene is TRBJ2-1, the V gene TRBV5-1; TRBD2 might be the D (7 bases). The V gene lost 4 bases and the J gene lost 3 bases, with 11 bases spanning the gap. The CDR3 has 14 residues. Germline V gene sequence: CDR1 SGHRS, CDR2 YFSETQ. CDR3 loop: CASSPGGDYNEQFF. The CDR3 DNA reads TGCGCCAGCAGCCCGGGGGGCGACTACAATGAGCAGTTCTTC.

This clone showed up just a few times. The chain links TRBV29-1 to TRBJ2-7; weak D call: TRBD2 (6 bases). The CDR3 contains 13 residues. The germline CDR1 and CDR2 sequences are SQVTM and ANQGSEA. Trimming took off 4 bases at V and 3 bases at J, with 13 bases between the two ends. The CDR3 nucleotides read TGCAGCGTTGCGGGGACTGGGAACTACGAGCAGTACTTC. Its translation is CSVAGTGNYEQYF.